The source of this TCR beta chain is a study of T cell responses to AZD1222 COVID-19 vaccine. Germline V gene lookup returns CDR1 SGHVS and CDR2 FNYEAQ. The CDR3 extends over 14 amino acids. The V and J ends lost 5 bases and 4 bases, in that order; junction bases with no gene match: 6. Using immunoSEQ multiplex PCR, the repertoire was profiled, and TCRdb retains in-frame clones only, with some absent. Altogether 100,000 to 150,000 clones are present, 93% being singletons, with the ten largest covering about 5%. The TCR originated in an adult in good health. Sample: peripheral blood, taken on day 0 of AZD1222 vaccination. The chain links TRBV7-6 to TRBJ2-7; 9 bases fit TRBD2. The CDR3 spells CASSPLAGGYEQYF. The CDR3 DNA reads TGTGCCAGCAGCCCACTAGCGGGTGGATACGAGCAGTACTTC. The variable domain in full, completed from reference TRBV7-6 and TRBJ2-7, reads GAGVSQSPRYKVTKRGQDVALRCDPISGHVSLYWYRQALGQGPEFLTYFNYEAQQDKSGLPNDRFSAERPEGSISTLTIQRTEQRDSAMYRCASSPLAGGYEQYFGPGTRLTVT.